This T cell receptor (beta chain) was recovered during a study of blood T cells in healthy people across ages. Study results and caveats: PBMCs went unsorted, and a conclusive naive versus antigen-experienced comparison was therefore prevented.

This clonotype was found a few times. As yet, its antigen is unknown. This CDR3 is 15 amino acids long. The ends were cut back, 7 bases at V and 5 bases at J, with 20 bases in the middle. Germline CDR1 is SGHTA and CDR2 is FQGNSA. The second PCR ran about 6 to 12 cycles with a sample-barcoded 5' primer and J-beta primers. Per-sample output comprised a minimum of 3 million paired-end reads containing CDR3. TCRdb independently ran MiXCR on the 5' RACE reads; one entry per CDR3 protein. The sample contains 1.5 million to 2 million distinct CDR3 sequences, roughly 28% of which appear only once. For every donor, a draw yielded about 10 milliliters of peripheral blood.

The chain uses TRBV7-2 and TRBJ2-5; maybe TRBD2 (6 bases). Specimen: blood. The sequence was collected from a woman in her 30s in good health. The CDR3 region is CASTVSSVEGETQYF. CDR3 DNA sequence: TGTGCCAGCACAGTATCTAGCGTTGAAGGGGAGACCCAGTACTTC.